This is a list of T cell receptor beta chains from one sample in a study of blood T cell repertoires in COVID-19. Libraries were prepared by immunoSEQ multiplex PCR; TCRdb keeps only in-frame clonotypes and omits some of them. The sample lists roughly 300,000 clones, 70% to 90% occurring once. Sequencing was carried out using peripheral blood. These receptors originate from a human donor in a cohort sampled during active COVID-19. Both conserved end residues are part of each CDR3. Each record gives: clone size, V gene, D gene, J gene, CDR3 DNA, CDR3 protein. A D gene is named only where the DNA matches it firmly. Clone size is given for some rows only: seen once, a few or many times, or a class if the clone is expanded.

clone size: few; V gene: TRBV5-1; D gene: TRBD1; J gene: TRBJ2-7; CDR3 DNA: TGCGCCAGCAGCTCGTGGAGACAGGGTTCGTACGAGCAGTACTTC; CDR3 protein: CASSSWRQGSYEQYF
clone size: .; V gene: TRBV18; D gene: .; J gene: TRBJ2-5; CDR3 DNA: TGTGCCAGCTCACCGGGCAGGGCGGAGACCCAGTACTTC; CDR3 protein: CASSPGRAETQYF
clone size: .; V gene: TRBV5-1; D gene: TRBD1; J gene: TRBJ1-4; CDR3 DNA: TGCGCCAGCAGCTTCAGGCAGGGGGATGAAAAACTGTTTTTT; CDR3 protein: CASSFRQGDEKLFF
clone size: .; V gene: TRBV2; D gene: .; J gene: TRBJ2-2; CDR3 DNA: TGTGCCAGCAGTGAAGCGTTCCCTTCTTACACCGGGGAGCTGTTTTTT; CDR3 protein: CASSEAFPSYTGELFF
clone size: many; V gene: TRBV28; D gene: TRBD1; J gene: TRBJ1-3; CDR3 DNA: TGTGCCAGCCTTCGGGACAGGGCGTCCGGGGGAAACACCATATATTTT; CDR3 protein: CASLRDRASGGNTIYF
clone size: .; V gene: TRBV27; D gene: .; J gene: TRBJ1-1; CDR3 DNA: TGTGCCAGCAGACCATATGGGGGAGGAAAAGCTTTCTTT; CDR3 protein: CASRPYGGGKAFF
clone size: few; V gene: TRBV12-1; D gene: .; J gene: TRBJ2-3; CDR3 DNA: TGTGCCAGCAGCAAATGGGAGAACCGTTCCACAGATACGCAGTATTTT; CDR3 protein: CASSKWENRSTDTQYF
clone size: .; V gene: TRBV5-1; D gene: TRBD2; J gene: TRBJ2-5; CDR3 DNA: TGCGCCAGCAGCTTGGTGGCGGGGGAAGAGACCCAGTACTTC; CDR3 protein: CASSLVAGEETQYF
clone size: .; V gene: TRBV25-1; D gene: .; J gene: TRBJ2-5; CDR3 DNA: TGTGCCAGCAGTAGAGGTCCTATCGCGGAGACCCAGTACTTC; CDR3 protein: CASSRGPIAETQYF
clone size: once; V gene: TRBV5-1; D gene: .; J gene: TRBJ2-5; CDR3 DNA: TGCGCCAGCAATCCGGGAGCCCAAGAGACCCAGTACTTC; CDR3 protein: CASNPGAQETQYF
clone size: .; V gene: TRBV14; D gene: .; J gene: TRBJ2-6; CDR3 DNA: TGTGCCAGCAGCCAGCCACAGGTATCTGGGGCCAACGTCCTGACTTTC; CDR3 protein: CASSQPQVSGANVLTF